This note documents a single T cell receptor beta chain sequence. As yet, its antigen is unknown. The data were produced by immunoSEQ multiplex PCR, yet TCRdb's version contains in-frame clones alone and is incomplete. The repertoire holds under 1,100,000 clones, with about 74% as singletons. This sample stems from a study of shared clonotypes between healthy human individuals. Study results and caveats: Clonotype sharing across a few donors was observed for around 5% of naive CD4 clonotypes.

CDR3 length equals 14 residues. Per the germline V gene, CDR1 is SGHRS and CDR2 is YFSETQ. V shed 3 bases and J shed 7 bases, with 14 bases lying between them. Sequencing was carried out using memory CD4+ T cells sorted from blood. The subset is: CD45RA-negative fraction. The chain recombines TRBV5-1 with TRBJ2-1; D is unclear. The receptor was isolated from a man aged 18 to 30 in good health. The CDR3 spells CASSSGGKSNEQFF. The CDR3 region has the DNA TGCGCCAGCAGCTCGGGTGGGAAAAGTAATGAGCAGTTCTTC.